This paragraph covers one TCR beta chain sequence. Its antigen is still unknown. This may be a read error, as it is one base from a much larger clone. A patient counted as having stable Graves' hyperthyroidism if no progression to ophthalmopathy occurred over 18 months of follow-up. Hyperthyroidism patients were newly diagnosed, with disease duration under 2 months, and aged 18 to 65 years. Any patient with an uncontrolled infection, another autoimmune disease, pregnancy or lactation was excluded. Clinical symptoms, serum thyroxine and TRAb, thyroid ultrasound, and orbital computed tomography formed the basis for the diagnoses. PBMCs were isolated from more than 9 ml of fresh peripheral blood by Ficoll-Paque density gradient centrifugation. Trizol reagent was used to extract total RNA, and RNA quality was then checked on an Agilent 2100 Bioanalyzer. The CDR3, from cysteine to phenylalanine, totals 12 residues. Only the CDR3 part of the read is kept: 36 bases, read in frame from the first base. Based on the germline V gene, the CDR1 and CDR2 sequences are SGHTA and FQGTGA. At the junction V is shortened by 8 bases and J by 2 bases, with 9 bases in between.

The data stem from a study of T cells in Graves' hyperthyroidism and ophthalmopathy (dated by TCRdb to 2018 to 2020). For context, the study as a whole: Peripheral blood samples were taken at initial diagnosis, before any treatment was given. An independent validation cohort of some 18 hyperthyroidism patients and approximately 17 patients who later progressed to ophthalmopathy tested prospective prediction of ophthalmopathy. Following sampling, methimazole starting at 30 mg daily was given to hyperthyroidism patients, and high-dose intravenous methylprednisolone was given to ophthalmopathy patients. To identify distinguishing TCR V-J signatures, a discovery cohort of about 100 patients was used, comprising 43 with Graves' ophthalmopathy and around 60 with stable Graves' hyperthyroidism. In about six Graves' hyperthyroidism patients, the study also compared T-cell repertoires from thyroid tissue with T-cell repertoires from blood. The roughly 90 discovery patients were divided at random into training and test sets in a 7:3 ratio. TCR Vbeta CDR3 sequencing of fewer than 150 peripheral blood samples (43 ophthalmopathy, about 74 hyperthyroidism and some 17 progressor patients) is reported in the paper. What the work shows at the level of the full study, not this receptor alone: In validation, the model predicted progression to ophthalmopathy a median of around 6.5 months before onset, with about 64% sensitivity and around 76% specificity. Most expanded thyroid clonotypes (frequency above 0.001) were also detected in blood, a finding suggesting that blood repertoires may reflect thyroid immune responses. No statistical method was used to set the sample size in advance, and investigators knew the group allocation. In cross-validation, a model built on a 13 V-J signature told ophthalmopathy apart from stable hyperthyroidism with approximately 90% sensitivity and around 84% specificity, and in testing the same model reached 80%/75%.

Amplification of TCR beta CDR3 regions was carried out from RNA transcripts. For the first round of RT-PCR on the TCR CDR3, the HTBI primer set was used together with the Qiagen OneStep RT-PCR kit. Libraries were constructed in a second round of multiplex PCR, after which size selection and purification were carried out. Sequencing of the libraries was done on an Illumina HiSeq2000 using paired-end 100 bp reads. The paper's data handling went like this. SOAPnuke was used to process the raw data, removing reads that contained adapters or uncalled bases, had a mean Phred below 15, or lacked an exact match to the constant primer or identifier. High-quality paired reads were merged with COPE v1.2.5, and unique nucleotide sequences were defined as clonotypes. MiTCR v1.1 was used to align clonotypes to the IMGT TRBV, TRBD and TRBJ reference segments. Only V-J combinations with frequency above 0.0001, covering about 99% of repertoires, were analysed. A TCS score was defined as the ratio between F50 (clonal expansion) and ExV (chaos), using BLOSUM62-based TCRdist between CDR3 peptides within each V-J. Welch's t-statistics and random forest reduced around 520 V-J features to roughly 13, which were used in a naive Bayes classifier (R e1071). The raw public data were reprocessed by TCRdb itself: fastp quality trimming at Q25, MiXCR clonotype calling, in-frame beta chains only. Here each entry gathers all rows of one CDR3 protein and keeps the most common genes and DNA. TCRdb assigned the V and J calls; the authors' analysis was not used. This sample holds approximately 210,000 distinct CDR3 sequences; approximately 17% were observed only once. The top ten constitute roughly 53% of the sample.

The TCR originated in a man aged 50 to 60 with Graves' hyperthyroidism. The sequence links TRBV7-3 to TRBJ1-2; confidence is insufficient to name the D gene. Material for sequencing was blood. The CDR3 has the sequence CASATLNYGYTF. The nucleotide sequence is TGTGCCAGCGCCACCCTGAACTATGGCTACACCTTC.